Detailed here is one T cell receptor beta chain. The table came from immunoSEQ multiplex PCR; TCRdb's copy has only in-frame clones and leaves some out. This sample has about 15,000 clones, with about 85% found just once. This sample stems from a study of T cells in narcolepsy. Trimming pared 3 bases from V and 3 bases from J, leaving 16 bases between. The CDR3 runs to 16 residues. Per the germline V gene, CDR1 is LGHNA and CDR2 is YSLEER. The source of this sequence is a human donor in good health. Sequencing used memory (CD45RA-) CD4+ T cells from blood. The V gene is TRBV4-3, the J gene TRBJ2-3; tentatively, D is TRBD1 (6 bases). The CDR3 loop reads CASSQHQGSWTDTQYF. CDR3 sequence (DNA): TGCGCCAGCAGCCAGCACCAGGGGAGTTGGACAGATACGCAGTATTTT.